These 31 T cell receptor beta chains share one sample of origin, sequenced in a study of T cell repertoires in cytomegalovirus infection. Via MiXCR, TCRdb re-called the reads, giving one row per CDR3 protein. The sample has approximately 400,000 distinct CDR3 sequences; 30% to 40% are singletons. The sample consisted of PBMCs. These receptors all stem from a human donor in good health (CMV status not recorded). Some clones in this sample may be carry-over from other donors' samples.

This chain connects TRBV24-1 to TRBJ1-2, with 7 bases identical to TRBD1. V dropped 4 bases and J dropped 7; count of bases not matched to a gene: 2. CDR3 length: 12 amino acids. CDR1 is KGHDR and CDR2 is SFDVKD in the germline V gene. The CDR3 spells CATSETGFGYTF. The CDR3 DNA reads TGTGCCACCAGTGAGACAGGGTTTGGCTACACCTTC.

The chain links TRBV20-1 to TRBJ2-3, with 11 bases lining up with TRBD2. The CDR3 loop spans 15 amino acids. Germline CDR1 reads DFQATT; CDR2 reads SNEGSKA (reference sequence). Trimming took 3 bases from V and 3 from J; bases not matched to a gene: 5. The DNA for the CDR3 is TGCAGTGCTAGCCCGACTAGCGGGGTAACAGATACGCAGTATTTT. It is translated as CSASPTSGVTDTQYF.

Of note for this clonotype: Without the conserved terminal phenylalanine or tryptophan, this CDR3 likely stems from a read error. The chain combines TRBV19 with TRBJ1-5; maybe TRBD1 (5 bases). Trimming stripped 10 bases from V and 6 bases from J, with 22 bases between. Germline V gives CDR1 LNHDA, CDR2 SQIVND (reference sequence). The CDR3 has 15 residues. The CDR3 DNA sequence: TGTGCCACATCCGTGGCGGGAGGGGTGCTTCAGCCCCAGCATGTT. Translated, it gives CATSVAGGVLQPQHV.

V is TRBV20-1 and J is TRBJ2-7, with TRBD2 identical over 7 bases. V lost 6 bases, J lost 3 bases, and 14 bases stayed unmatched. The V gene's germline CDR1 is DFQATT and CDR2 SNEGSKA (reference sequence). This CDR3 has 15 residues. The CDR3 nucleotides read TGCAGTGCCCTTTTTCCGCGGGGGATCCTCTACGAGCAGTACTTC. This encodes CSALFPRGILYEQYF.

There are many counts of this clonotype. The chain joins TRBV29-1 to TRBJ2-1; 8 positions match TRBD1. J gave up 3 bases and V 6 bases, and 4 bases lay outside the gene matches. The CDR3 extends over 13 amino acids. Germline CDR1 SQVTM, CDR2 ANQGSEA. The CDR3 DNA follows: TGCAGCGTCGGACAGGGCGACTACAATGAGCAGTTCTTC. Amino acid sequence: CSVGQGDYNEQFF.

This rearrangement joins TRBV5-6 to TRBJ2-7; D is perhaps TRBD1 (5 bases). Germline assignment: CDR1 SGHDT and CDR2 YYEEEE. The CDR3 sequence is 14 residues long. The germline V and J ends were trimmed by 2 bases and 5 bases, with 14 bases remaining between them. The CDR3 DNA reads TGTGCCAGCAGCTTCGGGCAGGGTATCAACGAGCAGTACTTC. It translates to CASSFGQGINEQYF.

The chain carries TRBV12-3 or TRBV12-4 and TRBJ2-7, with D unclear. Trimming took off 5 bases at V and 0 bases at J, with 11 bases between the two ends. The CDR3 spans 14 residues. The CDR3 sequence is CASSRFRPSYEQYF. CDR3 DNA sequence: TGTGCCAGCAGTCGATTTAGACCCTCCTACGAGCAGTACTTC.

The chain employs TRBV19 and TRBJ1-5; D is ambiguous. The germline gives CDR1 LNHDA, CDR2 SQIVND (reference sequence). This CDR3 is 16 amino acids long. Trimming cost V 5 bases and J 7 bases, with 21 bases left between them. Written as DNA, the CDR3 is TGTGCCAGTAGTTCCAAAGAGGGTCCAAGAATCCAGCCCCAGCATTTT. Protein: CASSSKEGPRIQPQHF. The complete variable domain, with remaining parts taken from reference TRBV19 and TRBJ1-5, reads DGGITQSPKYLFRKEGQNVTLSCEQNLNHDAMYWYRQDPGQGLRLIYYSQIVNDFQKGDIAEGYSVSREKKESFPLTVTSAQKNPTAFYLCASSSKEGPRIQPQHFGDGTRLSIL.

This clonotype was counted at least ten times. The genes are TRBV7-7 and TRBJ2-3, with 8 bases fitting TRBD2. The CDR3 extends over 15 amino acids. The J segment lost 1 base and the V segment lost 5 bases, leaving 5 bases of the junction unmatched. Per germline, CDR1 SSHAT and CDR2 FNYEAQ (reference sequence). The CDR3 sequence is CASSQGLGGTDTQYF. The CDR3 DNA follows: TGTGCCAGCAGCCAGGGACTAGGGGGCACAGATACGCAGTATTTT. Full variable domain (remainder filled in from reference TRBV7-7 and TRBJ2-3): GAGVSQSPRYKVTKRGQDVTLRCDPISSHATLYWYQQALGQGPEFLTYFNYEAQPDKSGLPSDRFSAERPEGSISTLTIQRTEQRDSAMYRCASSQGLGGTDTQYFGPGTRLTVL.

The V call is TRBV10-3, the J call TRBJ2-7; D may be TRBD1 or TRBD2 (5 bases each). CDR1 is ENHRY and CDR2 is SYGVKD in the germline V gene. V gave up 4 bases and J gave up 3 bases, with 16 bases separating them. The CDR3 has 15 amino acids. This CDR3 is CAISARDLGSYEQYF. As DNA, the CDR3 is TGTGCCATCAGTGCCCGGGACCTGGGGAGCTACGAGCAGTACTTC.

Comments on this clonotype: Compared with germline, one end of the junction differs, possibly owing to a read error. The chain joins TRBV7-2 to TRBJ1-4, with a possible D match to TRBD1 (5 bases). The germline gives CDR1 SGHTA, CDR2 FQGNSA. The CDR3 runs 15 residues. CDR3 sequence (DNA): TGTGCCACCAGCTTAATGGGACGGATTAATGAAAAACTGTTTTTT. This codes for CATSLMGRINEKLFF.

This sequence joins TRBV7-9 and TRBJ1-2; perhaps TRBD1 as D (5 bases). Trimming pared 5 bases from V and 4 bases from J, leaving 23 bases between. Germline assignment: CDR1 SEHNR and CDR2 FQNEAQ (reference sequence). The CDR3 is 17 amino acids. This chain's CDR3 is CASSPLPQRRGFYGYTF. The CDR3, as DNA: TGTGCCAGCAGCCCCCTCCCACAGAGACGGGGGTTCTATGGCTACACCTTC.

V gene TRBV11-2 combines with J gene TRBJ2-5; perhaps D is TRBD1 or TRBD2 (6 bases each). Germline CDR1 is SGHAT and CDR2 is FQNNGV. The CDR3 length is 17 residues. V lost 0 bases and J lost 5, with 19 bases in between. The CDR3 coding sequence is TGTGCCAGCAGCTTAGAGGGTTCCGGGGGCACAGTTGAGACCCAGTACTTC. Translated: CASSLEGSGGTVETQYF.

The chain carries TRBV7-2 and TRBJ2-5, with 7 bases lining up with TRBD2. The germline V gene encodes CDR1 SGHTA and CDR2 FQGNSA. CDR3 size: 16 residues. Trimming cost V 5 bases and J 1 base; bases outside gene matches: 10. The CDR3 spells CASSTISGWLQETQYF. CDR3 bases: TGTGCCAGCAGCACAATTAGCGGGTGGCTCCAAGAGACCCAGTACTTC.

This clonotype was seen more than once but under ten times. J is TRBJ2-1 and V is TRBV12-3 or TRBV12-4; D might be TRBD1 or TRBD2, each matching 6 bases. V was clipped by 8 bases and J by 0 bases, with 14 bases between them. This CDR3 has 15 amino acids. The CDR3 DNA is TGTGCCAGCCTAGGGGGGCCGAGCTCCTACAATGAGCAGTTCTTC. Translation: CASLGGPSSYNEQFF.

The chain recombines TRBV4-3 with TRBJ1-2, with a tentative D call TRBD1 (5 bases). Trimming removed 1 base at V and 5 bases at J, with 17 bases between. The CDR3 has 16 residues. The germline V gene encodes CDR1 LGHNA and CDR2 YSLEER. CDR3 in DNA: TGCGCCAGCAGCCAAGGGTCCCAGGGCGGTGGGTATGGCTACACCTTC. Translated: CASSQGSQGGGYGYTF.

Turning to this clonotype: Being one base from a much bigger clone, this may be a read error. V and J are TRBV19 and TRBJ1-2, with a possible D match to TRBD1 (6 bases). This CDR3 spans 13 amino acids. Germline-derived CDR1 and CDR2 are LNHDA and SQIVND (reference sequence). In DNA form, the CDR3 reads TGTGCCAGTAGTCCTGGACAGTCGGGTGGCTACAACTTC. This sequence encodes CASSPGQSGGYNF. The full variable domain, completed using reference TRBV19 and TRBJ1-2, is DGGITQSPKYLFRKEGQNVTLSCEQNLNHDAMYWYRQDPGQGLRLIYYSQIVNDFQKGDIAEGYSVSREKKESFPLTVTSAQKNPTAFYLCASSPGQSGGYNFGSGTRLTVV.

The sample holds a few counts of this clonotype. In DNA, the CDR3 is TGTGCCAGCAGTGACCGGGACAGGGTGGTCGGGGAGCTGTTTTTT. Protein product: CASSDRDRVVGELFF. This chain connects TRBV25-1 to TRBJ2-2; 9 positions agree with TRBD1. Germline values: CDR1 MGHDK, CDR2 SYGVNS. The CDR3 sequence is 15 residues long. V was clipped by 3 bases and J by 7 bases; unmatched bases: 6.

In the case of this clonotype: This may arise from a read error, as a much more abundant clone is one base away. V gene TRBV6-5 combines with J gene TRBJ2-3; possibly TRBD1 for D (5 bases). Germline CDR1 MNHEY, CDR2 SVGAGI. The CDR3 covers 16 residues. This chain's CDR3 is CASSYQGIASTDAQYF. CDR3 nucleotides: TGTGCCAGCAGTTATCAGGGAATCGCAAGCACAGATGCGCAGTATTTT.

The CDR3 protein is CSASGGTGISYEQYF. The CDR3 bases are TGCAGTGCTAGTGGCGGGACAGGTATTTCCTACGAGCAGTACTTC. The chain has TRBV20-1 and TRBJ2-7, with 8 bases lining up with TRBD1. V shed 3 bases and J 1 base; nucleotides not matched to a gene: 8. This CDR3 is built from 15 residues. Germline CDR1 reads DFQATT; CDR2 reads SNEGSKA (reference sequence).

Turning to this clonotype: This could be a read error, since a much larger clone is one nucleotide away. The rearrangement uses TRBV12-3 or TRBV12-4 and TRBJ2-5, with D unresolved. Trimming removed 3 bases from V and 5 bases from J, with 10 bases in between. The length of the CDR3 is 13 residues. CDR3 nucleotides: TGTGCCAGCAGTTTCGGGCCGAGTGAGACCCAGTACTTC. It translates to CASSFGPSETQYF.

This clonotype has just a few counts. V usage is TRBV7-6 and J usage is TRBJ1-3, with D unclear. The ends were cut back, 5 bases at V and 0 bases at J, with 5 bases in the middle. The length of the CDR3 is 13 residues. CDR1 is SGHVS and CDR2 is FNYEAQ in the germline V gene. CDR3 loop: CASSTDSGNTIYF. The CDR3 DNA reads TGTGCCAGCAGCACAGACTCTGGAAACACCATATATTTT. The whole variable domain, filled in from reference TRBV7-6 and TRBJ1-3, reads GAGVSQSPRYKVTKRGQDVALRCDPISGHVSLYWYRQALGQGPEFLTYFNYEAQQDKSGLPNDRFSAERPEGSISTLTIQRTEQRDSAMYRCASSTDSGNTIYFGEGSWLTVV.

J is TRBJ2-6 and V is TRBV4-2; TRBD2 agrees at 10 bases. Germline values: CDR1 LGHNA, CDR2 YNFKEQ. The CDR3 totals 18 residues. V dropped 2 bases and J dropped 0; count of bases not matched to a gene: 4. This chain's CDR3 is CASSQTSGAYSGANVLTF. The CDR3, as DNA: TGTGCCAGCAGCCAAACTAGCGGGGCCTACTCTGGGGCCAACGTCCTGACTTTC.

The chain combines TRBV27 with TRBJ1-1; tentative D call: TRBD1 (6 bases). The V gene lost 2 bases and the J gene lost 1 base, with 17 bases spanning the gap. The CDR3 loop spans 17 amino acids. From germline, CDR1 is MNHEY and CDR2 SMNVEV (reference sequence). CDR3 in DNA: TGTGCCAGCAGTTTACGGGGGGCCGAGGCCCCGAACACTGAAGCTTTCTTT. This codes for CASSLRGAEAPNTEAFF.

In DNA, the CDR3 is TGTGCCAGCCAACTGACAGGGCGACAGCCCCAGCATTTT. Its protein product is CASQLTGRQPQHF. The chain employs TRBV19 and TRBJ1-5, with 7 bases lining up with TRBD1. The germline V gene has CDR1 LNHDA and CDR2 SQIVND (reference sequence). V gave up 9 bases and J gave up 7 bases; unmatched junction bases: 9. CDR3 size: 13 residues.

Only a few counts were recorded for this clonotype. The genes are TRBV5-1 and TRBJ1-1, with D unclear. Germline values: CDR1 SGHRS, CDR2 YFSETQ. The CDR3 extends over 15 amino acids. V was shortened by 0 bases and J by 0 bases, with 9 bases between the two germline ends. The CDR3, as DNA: TGCGCCAGCAGCTTGGAGCCGAACGTGAACACTGAAGCTTTCTTT. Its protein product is CASSLEPNVNTEAFF.

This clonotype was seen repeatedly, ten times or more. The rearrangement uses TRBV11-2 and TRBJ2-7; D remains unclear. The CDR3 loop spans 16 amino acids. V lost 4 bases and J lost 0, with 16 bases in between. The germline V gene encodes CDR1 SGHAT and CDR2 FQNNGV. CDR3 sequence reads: CASSSTLGPSSYEQYF. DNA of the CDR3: TGTGCCAGCAGCTCTACCCTAGGGCCTAGCTCCTACGAGCAGTACTTC.

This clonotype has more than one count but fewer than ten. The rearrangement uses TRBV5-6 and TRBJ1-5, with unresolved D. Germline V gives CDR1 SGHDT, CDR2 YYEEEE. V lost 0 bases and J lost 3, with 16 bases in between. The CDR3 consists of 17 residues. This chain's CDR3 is CASSLAHYPQDNQPQHF. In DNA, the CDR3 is TGTGCCAGCAGCTTGGCCCACTACCCCCAGGACAATCAGCCCCAGCATTTT. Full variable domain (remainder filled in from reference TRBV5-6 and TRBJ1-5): DAGVTQSPTHLIKTRGQQVTLRCSPKSGHDTVSWYQQALGQGPQFIFQYYEEEERQRGNFPDRFSGHQFPNYSSELNVNALLLGDSALYLCASSLAHYPQDNQPQHFGDGTRLSIL.

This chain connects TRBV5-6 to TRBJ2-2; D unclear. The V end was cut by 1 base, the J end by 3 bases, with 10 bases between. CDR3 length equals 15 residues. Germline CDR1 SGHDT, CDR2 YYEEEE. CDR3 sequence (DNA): TGTGCCAGCAGCTTGTTCCGGGCGGACACCGGGGAGCTGTTTTTT. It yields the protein CASSLFRADTGELFF.

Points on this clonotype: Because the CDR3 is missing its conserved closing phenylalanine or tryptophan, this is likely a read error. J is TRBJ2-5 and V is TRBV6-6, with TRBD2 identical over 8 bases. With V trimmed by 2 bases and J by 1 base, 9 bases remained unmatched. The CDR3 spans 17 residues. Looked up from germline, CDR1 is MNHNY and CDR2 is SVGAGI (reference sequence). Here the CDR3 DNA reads TGTGCCAGCAGTTACGGGCAGCGGGGGCCGGGCCAAGAGACCCAGTACTAC. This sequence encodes CASSYGQRGPGQETQYY.

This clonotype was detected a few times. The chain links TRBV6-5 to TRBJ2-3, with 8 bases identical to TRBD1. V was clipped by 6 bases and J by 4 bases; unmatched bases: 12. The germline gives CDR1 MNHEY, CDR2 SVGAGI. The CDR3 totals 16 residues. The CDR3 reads CASSYDLGTGADTQYF. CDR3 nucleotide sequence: TGTGCCAGCAGCTATGACCTAGGGACAGGTGCAGATACGCAGTATTTT.